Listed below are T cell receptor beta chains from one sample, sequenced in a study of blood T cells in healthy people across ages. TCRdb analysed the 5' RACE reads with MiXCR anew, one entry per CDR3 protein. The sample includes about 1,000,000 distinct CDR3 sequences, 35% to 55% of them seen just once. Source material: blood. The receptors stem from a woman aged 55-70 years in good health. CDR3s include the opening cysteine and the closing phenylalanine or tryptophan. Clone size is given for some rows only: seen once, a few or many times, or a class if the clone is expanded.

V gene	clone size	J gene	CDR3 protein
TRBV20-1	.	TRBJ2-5	CSARDPKSASETQYF
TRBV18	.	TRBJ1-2	CASSPFGTATSNYGYTF
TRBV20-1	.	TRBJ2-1	CSARDVLEDRGSYNEQFF
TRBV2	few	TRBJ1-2	CASRMSFPNGYTF
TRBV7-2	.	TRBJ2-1	CASSSIPGGVNEQFF
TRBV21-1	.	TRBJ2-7	CASSKGGAGVTAYEQYF
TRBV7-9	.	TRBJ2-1	CASIITGMSYNEQFF
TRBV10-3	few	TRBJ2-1	CAIRDPSSYNEQFF
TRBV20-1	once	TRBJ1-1	CSARPTTGQGNTEAFF
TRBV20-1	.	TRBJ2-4	CSAGGTPKNIQYF
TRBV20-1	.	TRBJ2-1	CSAMGSGSWGNEQFF
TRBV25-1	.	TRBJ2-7	CASSQQAYEQYF
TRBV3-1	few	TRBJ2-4	CASSRGTFPQNIQYF
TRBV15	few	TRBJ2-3	CATSRQPGDTQYF
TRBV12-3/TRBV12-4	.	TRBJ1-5	CASSAREGRNQPQHF
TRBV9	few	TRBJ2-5	CASSAPRGGSAETQYF
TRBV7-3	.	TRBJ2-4	CASSLRPGGENIQYF
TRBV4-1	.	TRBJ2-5	CASSPAGPEDYNEQYF
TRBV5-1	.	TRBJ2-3	CASSQEHRPGVPDTQYF
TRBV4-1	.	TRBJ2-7	CASSQAPSGVGEQYF
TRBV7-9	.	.	CALILEGAAAPSSYNEQYF
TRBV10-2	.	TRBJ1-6	CVSSEGRGSGSPLHF